This is a list of T cell receptor beta chains from one sample in a study of PD-1 blockade in classical Hodgkin lymphoma. Sequencing was performed with immunoSEQ multiplex PCR; in TCRdb, only in-frame clones are kept and a portion is missing. The data hold 25,000 to 35,000 clones, with 71% observed a single time. Sequencing used peripheral blood mononuclear cells (PBMCs), obtained before the second cycle of nivolumab. These receptor sequences come from a human donor with classical Hodgkin lymphoma. Both conserved end residues are part of each CDR3.

V gene	J gene	CDR3 length	CDR3 protein
TRBV7-6	TRBJ2-7	14	CASSLETGIGEQYF
TRBV9	TRBJ1-4	15	CASSAGHDRNEKLFF
TRBV4-1	TRBJ2-1	16	CASSQEIAAAYNEQFF
TRBV9	TRBJ2-1	15	CASSGPRSSYNEQFF
TRBV15	TRBJ2-5	14	CATVESRRGETQYF
TRBV7-9	TRBJ2-6	14	CASIPGLGANVLTF
TRBV6-1	TRBJ2-5	15	CASIPSGQVQETQYF
TRBV20-1	TRBJ2-7	11	CSASDGYEQYF
TRBV12-5	TRBJ1-4	16	CASGLGQGATNEKLFF
TRBV6-5	TRBJ1-3	14	CASRPDRGGNTIYF
TRBV27	TRBJ2-3	18	CASSLPGGIAGAPDTQYF
TRBV19	TRBJ2-1	17	CASSPRGGGIGAREQFF
TRBV7-8	TRBJ2-5	19	CASSLEVPRDSNIRETQYF
TRBV10-3	TRBJ2-3	16	CAISVTGGKSTDTQYF
TRBV5-1	TRBJ2-1	12	CASSLGGREQFF
TRBV6-1	TRBJ1-6	14	CASSESVSASPLHF
TRBV30	TRBJ1-4	16	CAWSPREFGTNEKLFF
TRBV6-5	TRBJ2-1	15	CASKQGLGSYNEQFF
TRBV30	TRBJ1-1	14	CAWTPGQRNTEAFF
TRBV2	TRBJ2-7	14	CASRTTGGPYEQYF
TRBV4-1	TRBJ1-1	16	CASSTPPQGEGTEAFF
TRBV6-5	TRBJ2-2	15	CASSPTGGPGGELFF
TRBV12-5	TRBJ1-1	12	CASAVGFSEAFF
TRBV6-6	TRBJ1-2	13	CASSRDRTLGYTF
TRBV11-2	TRBJ1-2	15	CASSLEPRLGYGYTF
TRBV15	TRBJ1-4	17	CATSRDIKDSLPRKLFF
TRBV27	TRBJ2-5	14	CASSPRWQEETQYF
TRBV30	TRBJ1-2	20	CAWSALEIPLDRRLLYGYTF
TRBV5-4	TRBJ2-7	14	CASSLERSPYEQYF
TRBV2	TRBJ2-7	15	CASSGEGDLSYEQYF
TRBV11-3	TRBJ2-3	14	CASSYGGAADTQYF
TRBV28	TRBJ2-1	13	CASSWESYNEQFF
TRBV5-4	TRBJ2-1	16	CASSPWTSGGINEQFF
TRBV7-8	TRBJ2-7	14	CASSPEFTGIEQYF
TRBV7-3	TRBJ2-2	16	CASSPLGQGDTGELFF
TRBV5-5	TRBJ1-6	13	CAGQDLPESPLHF
TRBV19	TRBJ2-2	13	CATTLGVSGELFF
TRBV19	TRBJ2-3	12	CASSGPTDTQYF
TRBV10-3	TRBJ1-1	15	CAISESTAKDTEAFF
TRBV30	TRBJ2-1	15	CAWCETSGVYNEQFF
TRBV29-1	TRBJ2-1	13	CSVEGGGRDEQFF
TRBV11-2	TRBJ2-5	17	CASSLASGGASQETQYF
TRBV28	TRBJ1-5	15	CASSLDRDSNQPQHF
TRBV28	TRBJ2-1	15	CASSLLAGRDNEQFF
TRBV29-1	TRBJ2-7	11	CSVYDSYEQYF
TRBV29-1	TRBJ2-6	13	CSVRRSGANVLTF
TRBV2	TRBJ1-1	18	CASSEAWGVQGRFTEAFF
TRBV4-1	TRBJ2-7	15	CASSQAPQRTYEQYF